A selection of T cell receptor beta chains follows, all from one sample in a study of blood T cell repertoires in COVID-19. Some clones are missing from TCRdb's copy, which holds only in-frame ones; the method was immunoSEQ multiplex PCR. The sample holds approximately 200,000 clones; less than 85% are singletons and the top ten take under 20%. Input material: PBMCs or T cells enriched from blood (not recorded which). These receptors originate from a man aged 35 to 55 who had recovered from COVID-19. The conserved cysteine and the conserved F or W are not part of the CDR3 here. The listing skips clone size in some rows; elsewhere it reads once, few, many or a size class.

>TRBV5-1|NA
ASSLAGVIPASEQY
>TRBV28|NA
ASHTGGYQPQH
>TRBV30|few
AWSPFTGELF
>TRBV9|NA
ASSVAGELIGEQF
>TRBV24-1|few
ATSDFRDTGELF
>TRBV4-1|few
ASSQEKGVGVNQPQH
>TRBV5-1|NA
ASSGTGGGNYNEQF
>TRBV28|NA
ASSQTGSSYEQY
>TRBV12-3/TRBV12-4|NA
ASGQGRTEAF
>TRBV30|NA
ACPDRANYGYT
>TRBV10-3|NA
AISPTSGSYEQY
>TRBV21-1|NA
ASSKGITGQGRNESPLH
>TRBV15|NA
ATSRDRDGYQPQH
>TRBV6-5|NA
ASSYLPYDSYEQY
>TRBV27|NA
ASSWVGQGSYEQY
>TRBV4-1|NA
ASSQDWAGGDYGYT
>TRBV19|NA
ASSIEKRTGSYNEQF